Below, 14 T cell receptor beta chains from the same sample are listed, as sequenced in a study of long-term antiretroviral therapy in people with HIV. The assay used was immunoSEQ (version v3.0), run at survey level. Only in-frame clones appear in the TCRdb table, and some are missing; sequencing was by immunoSEQ multiplex PCR. The sample yields about 30,000 clones, around 80% seen once. The material sequenced was unsorted PBMCs, taken 1.5 years before starting antiretroviral therapy. These receptors came from a man aged 18 to 29 with HIV.

CDR3 nucleotide sequence: TGTGCCAGCAGTTTTTTGACAGAGCAGTTCTTC. It specifies CASSFLTEQFF. The rearrangement joins TRBV6-5 to TRBJ2-1; D remains unclear. V gave up 4 bases and J gave up 10 bases, with 8 bases separating them. Per germline, CDR1 MNHEY and CDR2 SVGAGI. This CDR3 region has 11 residues.

The chain has TRBV19 and TRBJ2-7; D is unclear. The ends were cut back, 2 bases at V and 0 bases at J, with 17 bases in the middle. Germline assignment: CDR1 LNHDA and CDR2 SQIVND (reference sequence). CDR3 length: 17 residues. The chain's CDR3 is CASSISTVGQNSYEQYF. The DNA for the CDR3 is TGTGCCAGTAGTATAAGTACTGTTGGGCAGAACTCCTACGAGCAGTACTTC.

This chain connects TRBV28 to TRBJ1-2, with D tentatively TRBD1 (5 bases). V lost 5 bases and J 3 bases, leaving 10 bases between the germline ends. The germline CDR1 and CDR2 sequences are MDHEN and SYDVKM. The CDR3 runs 13 residues. The CDR3 region is CASSPPTDYGYTF. CDR3 nucleotide sequence: TGTGCCAGCAGTCCCCCGACAGACTATGGCTACACCTTC.

The CDR3: CASSLEPGFFDTQYF. CDR3 DNA: TGTGCCAGCAGCTTAGAGCCTGGTTTTTTTGATACGCAGTATTTT. The V call is TRBV7-2, the J call TRBJ2-3; D remains ambiguous. Germline-derived CDR1 and CDR2 are SGHTA and FQGNSA. CDR3 length equals 15 residues. V lost 1 base to trimming and J lost 6 bases, with 14 bases between them.

V and J are TRBV11-2 and TRBJ2-2; maybe TRBD2 (6 bases). The CDR3 loop spans 16 amino acids. Germline assignment: CDR1 SGHAT and CDR2 FQNNGV. The germline V and J ends were trimmed by 5 bases and 4 bases, with 17 bases remaining between them. CDR3 nucleotides: TGTGCCAGCAGCCCCATAGCGGACCCGGGCACCGGGGAGCTGTTTTTT. The encoded protein is CASSPIADPGTGELFF.

Only a few counts were recorded for this clone. The genes are TRBV5-1 and TRBJ1-2; TRBD1 agrees at 7 bases. Germline CDR1 and CDR2: SGHRS and YFSETQ. The V gene end was trimmed by 0 bases and the J gene end by 2 bases; junction bases not matched to a gene: 7. The CDR3 runs 16 residues. The CDR3 reads CASSLGGTAINYGYTF. CDR3 bases: TGCGCCAGCAGCTTGGGCGGGACAGCGATAAACTATGGCTACACCTTC.

The rearrangement links TRBV21-1 to TRBJ2-7; the DNA was not used to check the table's D call, TRBD1. TRBV21-1 is an annotated pseudogene. The CDR3 length is 17 residues. CDR3 in DNA: TGTGCCAGCAGCAAATCGGGGGACAGGCGGGATCGCTACGAGCAGTACTTC. Translating gives CASSKSGDRRDRYEQYF.

This chain joins TRBV19 and TRBJ1-2; D may be TRBD1 (5 bases). Trimming left V 6 bases short and J 3 bases short, with 14 bases between. Germline loops: CDR1 LNHDA, CDR2 SQIVND (reference sequence). The CDR3 totals 14 residues. CDR3 bases: TGTGCCAGTAGGGAACGGGGGTTCGACTATGGCTACACCTTC. Its protein product is CASRERGFDYGYTF.

V usage is TRBV4-2 and J usage is TRBJ2-3; tentative D call: TRBD2 (6 bases). This CDR3 has 13 amino acids. Trimming took off 6 bases at V and 1 base at J, with 8 bases between the two ends. CDR1 and CDR2 from the germline V gene are LGHNA and YNFKEQ. CDR3 in amino acids: CASSPGGTDTQYF. The DNA for the CDR3 is TGTGCCAGCAGTCCGGGGGGCACAGATACGCAGTATTTT.

The V gene is TRBV5-1, the J gene TRBJ1-3; TRBD1 agrees at 8 bases. Losses at the gene ends were 7 bases for V and 4 bases for J; bases not matched to a gene: 10. The germline V gene has CDR1 SGHRS and CDR2 YFSETQ. CDR3 length equals 15 residues. The CDR3 loop reads CASGRGTGDGNTIYF. CDR3 DNA: TGCGCCAGCGGCCGAGGGACAGGCGACGGAAACACCATATATTTT.

The rearrangement joins TRBV6-5 to TRBJ1-6; 7 nucleotides match TRBD1. The V gene's germline CDR1 is MNHEY and CDR2 SVGAGI. V dropped 6 bases and J dropped 2; count of bases not matched to a gene: 4. The CDR3 is 15 amino acids. CDR3 sequence: CASRQGFTYNSPLHF. As DNA, the CDR3 is TGTGCCAGCAGACAGGGGTTCACCTATAATTCACCCCTCCACTTT.

The chain joins TRBV4-1 to TRBJ2-7, with D unresolved. CDR3 size: 15 residues. V was trimmed by 0 bases and J by 9 bases, leaving 18 bases between them. In germline, CDR1 is MGHRA, CDR2 YSYEKL. Written as DNA, the CDR3 is TGCGCCAGCAGCCAAGATCCCTCAGTCCTCCGAGGGCAGTACTTC. This translates into CASSQDPSVLRGQYF.

The chain has TRBV6-5 and TRBJ2-2; 9 bases line up with TRBD1. The CDR3 is made up of 14 amino acids. Trimming cost V 6 bases and J 6 bases; bases outside gene matches: 5. Per germline, CDR1 MNHEY and CDR2 SVGAGI. The chain's CDR3 is CASRGTGWPGELFF. DNA for the CDR3: TGTGCCAGCAGAGGGACAGGGTGGCCCGGGGAGCTGTTTTTT.

This chain connects TRBV6-5 to TRBJ2-1; 9 bases agree with TRBD1. The V gene's germline CDR1 is MNHEY and CDR2 SVGAGI. After removal of 2 bases from V and 8 bases from J, the junction contained 4 bases not matched to a gene. This CDR3 contains 14 residues. Written as DNA, the CDR3 is TGTGCCAGCAGTTACGGGGGACAGGGTGATGAGCAGTTCTTC. It specifies CASSYGGQGDEQFF.